These T cell receptor beta chains were read from a single sample in a study of metastatic and nonmetastatic thyroid tumors. MiXCR re-clonotyped the PCR reads for TCRdb. The sample yields over 45,000 clones, roughly a fifth seen once. The sample taken for sequencing was blood. The receptors shown here come from a male donor with papillary thyroid cancer or a benign thyroid nodule (not recorded which). Some clones in this sample may be carry-over from other donors' samples. The CDR3 runs from the conserved cysteine through the conserved F or W. The order of the fields is V gene, D gene, clone size, J gene, CDR3 DNA, CDR3 protein. D genes are given only for firm matches. Size values are once, few and many counts, or a class for expanded clones, and some rows have none.

v_call: TRBV18; d_call: NA; clone_size: many; j_call: TRBJ1-1; cdr3_nt: TGTGCCAGCTCACCACCGGGGGGGAGCGGTGAAGCTTTCTTT; cdr3_aa: CASSPPGGSGEAFF
v_call: TRBV3-1; d_call: NA; clone_size: NA; j_call: TRBJ2-7; cdr3_nt: TGTGCCAGCAGCCCCACGACTCGGACAGCTTCCTACGAGCAGTACTTC; cdr3_aa: CASSPTTRTASYEQYF
v_call: TRBV3-1; d_call: TRBD2; clone_size: many; j_call: TRBJ2-3; cdr3_nt: TGTGCCAGCAGCCAAGGGCTAGCGGGGGGGCAAACAGATACGCAGTATTTT; cdr3_aa: CASSQGLAGGQTDTQYF
v_call: TRBV9; d_call: NA; clone_size: many; j_call: TRBJ2-7; cdr3_nt: TGTGCCAGCAGCGATGAAGGTGGGCTGGGCGAGCAGTACTTC; cdr3_aa: CASSDEGGLGEQYF
v_call: TRBV20-1; d_call: TRBD2; clone_size: many; j_call: TRBJ2-1; cdr3_nt: TGCAGTGCTAGAGATCAGGGGACTAGCGGGAGGGCCGGGGGTAGAAATGAGCAGTTCTTC; cdr3_aa: CSARDQGTSGRAGGRNEQFF
v_call: TRBV15; d_call: NA; clone_size: many; j_call: TRBJ2-7; cdr3_nt: TGTGCCACCAGCAGAGCCCGGGCCTACGAGCAGTACTTC; cdr3_aa: CATSRARAYEQYF
v_call: TRBV6-2/TRBV6-3; d_call: NA; clone_size: few; j_call: TRBJ2-7; cdr3_nt: TGTGCCAGCAGCCGGGACTCCCCTTACGAGCAGTACTTC; cdr3_aa: CASSRDSPYEQYF
v_call: TRBV6-1; d_call: NA; clone_size: NA; j_call: TRBJ2-7; cdr3_nt: TGTGCCAGTAAACAGGGAGACGAGCAGTACTTC; cdr3_aa: CASKQGDEQYF
v_call: TRBV5-5; d_call: NA; clone_size: many; j_call: TRBJ2-5; cdr3_nt: TGTGCCAGCAGCTCATACGTACGGGAGACCCAGTACTTC; cdr3_aa: CASSSYVRETQYF
v_call: TRBV3-1; d_call: NA; clone_size: many; j_call: TRBJ2-5; cdr3_nt: TGTGCCAGCAGCTATACTGGACAAGGAGAGACCCAGTACTTC; cdr3_aa: CASSYTGQGETQYF
v_call: TRBV5-1; d_call: NA; clone_size: many; j_call: TRBJ1-2; cdr3_nt: TGCGCCAGCAGTTCGAATCCAGAACACGCTAACTATGGCTACACCTTC; cdr3_aa: CASSSNPEHANYGYTF
v_call: TRBV5-1; d_call: NA; clone_size: medium-sized; j_call: TRBJ2-7; cdr3_nt: TGCGCCAGCAGCCAGGGACACAGAGACTCCTACGAGCAGTACTTC; cdr3_aa: CASSQGHRDSYEQYF
v_call: TRBV5-1; d_call: TRBD1; clone_size: many; j_call: TRBJ2-7; cdr3_nt: TGCGCCAGCAGCTTTGAGACAGGGTACGAGCAGTACTTC; cdr3_aa: CASSFETGYEQYF
v_call: TRBV6-6; d_call: NA; clone_size: few; j_call: TRBJ1-1; cdr3_nt: TGTGCCAGCAGTTACTCGTACTCGAATGAAGCTTTCTTT; cdr3_aa: CASSYSYSNEAFF
v_call: TRBV11-2; d_call: TRBD1; clone_size: many; j_call: TRBJ1-1; cdr3_nt: TGTGCCAGCAGCTTAGAACCCGGGACAGGGTTGAACACTGAAGCTTTCTTT; cdr3_aa: CASSLEPGTGLNTEAFF
v_call: TRBV20-1; d_call: NA; clone_size: many; j_call: TRBJ2-1; cdr3_nt: TGCAGTGCTAGAGCGGGAAGTCCCAATGAGCAGTTCTTC; cdr3_aa: CSARAGSPNEQFF
v_call: TRBV2; d_call: NA; clone_size: many; j_call: TRBJ1-3; cdr3_nt: TGTGCCAGCAGTGAAGCATATGGCTCTGGAAACACCATATATTTT; cdr3_aa: CASSEAYGSGNTIYF
v_call: TRBV7-2; d_call: NA; clone_size: many; j_call: TRBJ2-7; cdr3_nt: TGTGCCAGCAGCTTAGCGGCCACCTCCTACGAGCAGTACTTC; cdr3_aa: CASSLAATSYEQYF
v_call: TRBV15; d_call: TRBD1; clone_size: many; j_call: TRBJ1-4; cdr3_nt: TGTGCCACCAGCAGAGATGGGGACAGCCTTCTTTTT; cdr3_aa: CATSRDGDSLLF
v_call: TRBV11-2; d_call: NA; clone_size: NA; j_call: TRBJ2-1; cdr3_nt: TGTGCCAGCAGCTTAATCGCGGGACCAAATGAGCAGTTCTTC; cdr3_aa: CASSLIAGPNEQFF
v_call: TRBV6-2/TRBV6-3; d_call: TRBD2; clone_size: few; j_call: TRBJ2-3; cdr3_nt: TGTGCCAGCAGTTACGGACGGGAGGGAGATACGCAGTATTTT; cdr3_aa: CASSYGREGDTQYF
v_call: TRBV20-1; d_call: TRBD2; clone_size: NA; j_call: TRBJ2-7; cdr3_nt: TGCAGTGCTAGAGGACTAGCGGTGCACTACGAGCAGTACTTC; cdr3_aa: CSARGLAVHYEQYF
v_call: TRBV4-2; d_call: NA; clone_size: medium-sized; j_call: TRBJ1-1; cdr3_nt: TGTGCCAGCAGCCAAAGGGACAATGAAGCTTTCTTT; cdr3_aa: CASSQRDNEAFF
v_call: TRBV28; d_call: TRBD2; clone_size: NA; j_call: TRBJ2-3; cdr3_nt: TGTGCCAGCTCAGACCCCGGGACTAGCGGCACAGATACGCAGTATTTT; cdr3_aa: CASSDPGTSGTDTQYF
v_call: TRBV28; d_call: TRBD1; clone_size: many; j_call: TRBJ1-2; cdr3_nt: TGTGCCAGCCGAAAACAGGGGCCATATGGCTACACCTTC; cdr3_aa: CASRKQGPYGYTF
v_call: TRBV2; d_call: NA; clone_size: few; j_call: TRBJ1-2; cdr3_nt: TGTGCCAGCAGCCCTTCCGGTACAGGGAGTGGCTACACCTTC; cdr3_aa: CASSPSGTGSGYTF
v_call: TRBV4-1; d_call: NA; clone_size: many; j_call: TRBJ2-3; cdr3_nt: TGCGCCAGCAGCAGGACAGCTAGCACAGATACGCAGTATTTT; cdr3_aa: CASSRTASTDTQYF
v_call: TRBV7-9; d_call: TRBD1; clone_size: many; j_call: TRBJ2-7; cdr3_nt: TGTGCCAGCAGCTTTGGGACAGCCTGGGAGCAGTACTTC; cdr3_aa: CASSFGTAWEQYF
v_call: TRBV27; d_call: NA; clone_size: many; j_call: TRBJ1-5; cdr3_nt: TGTGCCAGCAGTAATGGGGGGAACGGCAATCAGCCCCAGCATTTT; cdr3_aa: CASSNGGNGNQPQHF
v_call: TRBV20-1; d_call: TRBD1; clone_size: many; j_call: TRBJ2-1; cdr3_nt: TGCAGTGCTAGTCCGGGACAGGGGATAACACGACGATGGGATGAGCAGTTCTTC; cdr3_aa: CSASPGQGITRRWDEQFF
v_call: TRBV2; d_call: TRBD1; clone_size: many; j_call: TRBJ1-4; cdr3_nt: TGTGCCAGCAGTGAATGGGACAGGGGTCAAAAACTGTTTTTT; cdr3_aa: CASSEWDRGQKLFF
v_call: TRBV6-4; d_call: TRBD1; clone_size: NA; j_call: TRBJ1-2; cdr3_nt: TGTGCCAGCAGTCAAAGTCCCGGGACAGGGATGGCTAACTATGGCTACACCTTC; cdr3_aa: CASSQSPGTGMANYGYTF
v_call: TRBV9; d_call: TRBD1; clone_size: NA; j_call: TRBJ2-1; cdr3_nt: TGTGCCAGCAGCGTCGGGACAGGGAATTACGAGCAGTTCTTC; cdr3_aa: CASSVGTGNYEQFF
v_call: TRBV29-1; d_call: TRBD2; clone_size: many; j_call: TRBJ2-1; cdr3_nt: TGCAGCGGACTCCCCTCGAGAAGCGGGAGTATCTACAATGAGCAGTTCTTC; cdr3_aa: CSGLPSRSGSIYNEQFF
v_call: TRBV7-6; d_call: TRBD2; clone_size: NA; j_call: TRBJ2-1; cdr3_nt: TGTGCCAGCAGCTTATTACCGGGACTAGCGGGAGGTTCATCCGGCAATGAGCAGTTCTTC; cdr3_aa: CASSLLPGLAGGSSGNEQFF
v_call: TRBV28; d_call: TRBD1; clone_size: many; j_call: TRBJ2-6; cdr3_nt: TGTGCCAGCAGTTTGGGACAGTCTGTACTCTCTGGGGCCAACGTCCTGACTTTC; cdr3_aa: CASSLGQSVLSGANVLTF
v_call: TRBV11-3; d_call: NA; clone_size: few; j_call: TRBJ2-5; cdr3_nt: TGTGCCAGCAGCAAGGGGAGAGAGACCCAGTACTTC; cdr3_aa: CASSKGRETQYF
v_call: TRBV6-1; d_call: NA; clone_size: many; j_call: TRBJ2-2; cdr3_nt: TGTGCCAGCAGTGCCGCCAAGACCGGAGACACCGGGGAGCTGTTTTTT; cdr3_aa: CASSAAKTGDTGELFF